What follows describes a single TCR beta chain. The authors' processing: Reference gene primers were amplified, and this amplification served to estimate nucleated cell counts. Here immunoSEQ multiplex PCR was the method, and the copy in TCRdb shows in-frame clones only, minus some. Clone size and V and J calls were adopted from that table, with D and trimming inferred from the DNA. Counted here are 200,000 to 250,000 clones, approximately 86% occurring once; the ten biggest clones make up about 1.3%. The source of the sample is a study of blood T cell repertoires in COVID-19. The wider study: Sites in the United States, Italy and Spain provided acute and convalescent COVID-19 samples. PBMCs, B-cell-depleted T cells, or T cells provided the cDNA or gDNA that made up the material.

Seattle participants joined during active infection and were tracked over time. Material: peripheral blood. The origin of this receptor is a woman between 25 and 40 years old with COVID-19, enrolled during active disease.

The CDR3 DNA follows: TGCGCCAGCAGCTCGGGACAGGGGAAAGAGACCCAGTACTTC. Protein sequence: CASSSGQGKETQYF. V is TRBV5-1 and J is TRBJ2-5, with TRBD1 identical over 10 bases. The CDR3 consists of 14 residues. After removal of 3 bases from V and 3 bases from J, the junction contained 2 bases not matched to a gene. Germline V gene data show CDR1 as SGHRS and CDR2 as YFSETQ.